This entry features one T cell receptor beta chain sequence. This record belongs to a study of T cells after yellow fever vaccination. The germline V gene has CDR1 MGHDK and CDR2 SYGVNS. The CDR3 loop spans 16 amino acids. The ends lost 7 bases at V and 9 bases at J; junction bases unmatched: 13. MiXCR was run by TCRdb on the 5' RACE reads, yielding one entry per CDR3 protein. The table has more than 15,000 distinct CDR3 sequences, around 4% seen once. This specimen was PBMCs, either bulk or a sorted T-cell subset (CD4+, CD8+, memory, or dextramer-sorted; not recorded which), taken 15 days after the yellow fever booster vaccination. V gene TRBV25-1 combines with J gene TRBJ1-6; 9 positions match TRBD1. This sequence originates from a man between 25 and 39 years old who received the YFV17D yellow fever vaccine. CDR3 sequence reads: CASTSGGQGVGSPLHF. The CDR3 coding sequence is TGTGCCAGCACCAGTGGGGGACAGGGCGTAGGTTCACCCCTCCACTTT.